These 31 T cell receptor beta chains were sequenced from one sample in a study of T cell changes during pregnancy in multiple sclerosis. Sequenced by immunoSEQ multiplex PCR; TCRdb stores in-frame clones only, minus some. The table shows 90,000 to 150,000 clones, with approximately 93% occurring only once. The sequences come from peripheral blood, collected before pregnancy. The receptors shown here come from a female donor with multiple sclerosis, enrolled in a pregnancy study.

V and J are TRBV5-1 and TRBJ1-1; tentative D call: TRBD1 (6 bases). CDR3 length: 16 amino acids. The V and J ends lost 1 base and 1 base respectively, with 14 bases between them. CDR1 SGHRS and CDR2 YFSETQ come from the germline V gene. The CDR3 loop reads CASSLWLGGPNTEAFF. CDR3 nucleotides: TGCGCCAGCAGCTTGTGGTTGGGGGGGCCGAACACTGAAGCTTTCTTT.

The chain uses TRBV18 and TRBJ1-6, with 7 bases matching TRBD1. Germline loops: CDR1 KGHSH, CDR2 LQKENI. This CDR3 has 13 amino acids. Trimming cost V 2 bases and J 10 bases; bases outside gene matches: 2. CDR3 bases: TGTGCCAGCTCACCAACAGGGGAATCACCCCTCCACTTT. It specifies CASSPTGESPLHF.

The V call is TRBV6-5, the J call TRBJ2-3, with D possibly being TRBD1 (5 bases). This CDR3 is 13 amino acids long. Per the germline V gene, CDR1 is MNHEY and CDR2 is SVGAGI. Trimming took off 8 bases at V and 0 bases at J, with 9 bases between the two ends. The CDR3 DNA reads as TGTGCCAGCGCAGGGCCTAGCACAGATACGCAGTATTTT. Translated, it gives CASAGPSTDTQYF.

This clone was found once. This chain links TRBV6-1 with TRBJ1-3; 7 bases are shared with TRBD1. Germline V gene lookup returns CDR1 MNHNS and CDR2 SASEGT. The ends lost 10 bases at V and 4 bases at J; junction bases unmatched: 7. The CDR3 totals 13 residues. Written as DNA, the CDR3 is TGTGCCATCTATACGGGACAGGGAAACACCATATATTTT. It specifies CAIYTGQGNTIYF.

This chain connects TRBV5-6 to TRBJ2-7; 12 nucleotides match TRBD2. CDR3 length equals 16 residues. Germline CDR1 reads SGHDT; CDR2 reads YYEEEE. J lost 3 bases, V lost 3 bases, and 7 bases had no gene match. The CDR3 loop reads CASSSWTSGEYYEQYF. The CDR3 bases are TGTGCCAGCAGCTCGTGGACTAGCGGGGAGTACTACGAGCAGTACTTC.

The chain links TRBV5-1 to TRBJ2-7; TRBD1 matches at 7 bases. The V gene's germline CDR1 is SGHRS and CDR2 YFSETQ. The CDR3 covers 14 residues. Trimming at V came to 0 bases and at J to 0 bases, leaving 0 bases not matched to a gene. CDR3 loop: CASSLEGASYEQYF. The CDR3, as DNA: TGCGCCAGCAGCTTGGAGGGGGCCTCCTACGAGCAGTACTTC.

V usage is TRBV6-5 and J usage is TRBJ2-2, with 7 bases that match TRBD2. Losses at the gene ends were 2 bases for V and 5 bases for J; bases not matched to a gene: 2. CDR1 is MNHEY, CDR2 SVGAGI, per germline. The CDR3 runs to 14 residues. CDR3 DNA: TGTGCCAGCAGTTACCGGGGGGTAACCGGGGAGCTGTTTTTT. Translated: CASSYRGVTGELFF.

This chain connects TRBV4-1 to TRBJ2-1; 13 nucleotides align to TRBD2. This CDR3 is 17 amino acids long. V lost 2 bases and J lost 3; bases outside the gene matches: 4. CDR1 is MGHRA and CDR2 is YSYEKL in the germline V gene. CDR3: CASSQSGTSGNYNEQFF. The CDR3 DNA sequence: TGCGCCAGCAGCCAAAGCGGGACTAGCGGGAACTACAATGAGCAGTTCTTC.

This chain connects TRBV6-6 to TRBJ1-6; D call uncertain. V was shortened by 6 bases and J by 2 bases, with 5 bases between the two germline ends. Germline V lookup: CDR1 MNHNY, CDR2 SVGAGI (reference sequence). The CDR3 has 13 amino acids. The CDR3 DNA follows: TGTGCCAGCAGATCAGCCTATAATTCACCCCTCCACTTT. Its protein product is CASRSAYNSPLHF.

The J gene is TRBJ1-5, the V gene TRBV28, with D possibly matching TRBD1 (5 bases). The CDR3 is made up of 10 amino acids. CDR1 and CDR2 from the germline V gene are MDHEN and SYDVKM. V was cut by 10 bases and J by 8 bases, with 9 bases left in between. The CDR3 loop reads CATGGEPQHF. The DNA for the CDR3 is TGTGCCACCGGGGGGGAGCCCCAGCATTTT. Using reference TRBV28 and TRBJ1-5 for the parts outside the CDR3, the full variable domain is DVKVTQSSRYLVKRTGEKVFLECVQDMDHENMFWYRQDPGLGLRLIYFSYDVKMKEKGDIPEGYSVSREKKERFSLILESASTNQTSMYLCATGGEPQHFGDGTRLSIL.

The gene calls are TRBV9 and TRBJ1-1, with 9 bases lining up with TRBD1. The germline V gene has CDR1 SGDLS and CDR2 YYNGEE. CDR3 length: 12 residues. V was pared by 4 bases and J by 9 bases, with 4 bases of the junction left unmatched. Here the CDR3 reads CASSLGTGKAFF. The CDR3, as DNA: TGTGCCAGCAGCCTCGGGACAGGGAAAGCTTTCTTT. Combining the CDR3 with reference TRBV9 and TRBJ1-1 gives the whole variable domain DSGVTQTPKHLITATGQRVTLRCSPRSGDLSVYWYQQSLDQGLQFLIQYYNGEERAKGNILERFSAQQFPDLHSELNLSSLELGDSALYFCASSLGTGKAFFGQGTRLTVV.

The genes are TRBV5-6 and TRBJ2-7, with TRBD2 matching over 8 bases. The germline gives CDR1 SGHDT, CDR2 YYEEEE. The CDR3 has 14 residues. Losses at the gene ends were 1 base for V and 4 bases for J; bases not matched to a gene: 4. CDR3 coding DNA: TGTGCCAGCAGCTTGCCCGGGGGGGCGTACGAGCAGTACTTC. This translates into CASSLPGGAYEQYF.

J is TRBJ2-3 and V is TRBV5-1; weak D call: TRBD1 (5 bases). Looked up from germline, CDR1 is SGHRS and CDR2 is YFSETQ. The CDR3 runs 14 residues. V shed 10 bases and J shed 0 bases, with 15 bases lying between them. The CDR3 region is CAGRQLPSTDTQYF. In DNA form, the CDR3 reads TGCGCCGGACGACAGCTTCCTAGCACAGATACGCAGTATTTT.

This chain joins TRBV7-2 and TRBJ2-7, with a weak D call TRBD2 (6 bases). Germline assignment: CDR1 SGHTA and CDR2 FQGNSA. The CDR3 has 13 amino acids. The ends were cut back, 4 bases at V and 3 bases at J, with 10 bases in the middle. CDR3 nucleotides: TGTGCCAGCAGCTGGGACTTGTACTACGAGCAGTACTTC. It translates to CASSWDLYYEQYF.

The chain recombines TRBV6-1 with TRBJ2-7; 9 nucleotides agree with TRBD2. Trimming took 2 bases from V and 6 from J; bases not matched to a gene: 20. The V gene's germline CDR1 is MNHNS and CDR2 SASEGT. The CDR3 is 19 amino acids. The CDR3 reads CASSEWWGASGNKAAEQYF. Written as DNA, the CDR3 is TGTGCCAGCAGTGAATGGTGGGGGGCTAGCGGGAACAAGGCCGCCGAGCAGTACTTC.

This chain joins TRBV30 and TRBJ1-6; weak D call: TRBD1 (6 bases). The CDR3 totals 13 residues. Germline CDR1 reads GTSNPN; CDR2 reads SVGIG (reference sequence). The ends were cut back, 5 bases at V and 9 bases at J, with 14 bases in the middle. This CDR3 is CAWDRQERSPLHF. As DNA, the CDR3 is TGTGCCTGGGATAGACAGGAACGTTCACCCCTCCACTTT.

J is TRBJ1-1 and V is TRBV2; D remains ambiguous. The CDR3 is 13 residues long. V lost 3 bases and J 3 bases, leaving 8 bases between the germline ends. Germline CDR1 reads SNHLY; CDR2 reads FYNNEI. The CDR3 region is CASSDAAYTEAFF. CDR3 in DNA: TGTGCCAGCAGTGACGCAGCGTACACTGAAGCTTTCTTT.

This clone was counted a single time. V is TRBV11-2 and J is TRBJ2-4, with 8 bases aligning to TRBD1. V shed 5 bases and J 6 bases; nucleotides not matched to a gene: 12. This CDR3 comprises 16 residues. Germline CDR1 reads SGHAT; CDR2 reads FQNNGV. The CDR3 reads CASSQRQGTQRNIQYF. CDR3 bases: TGTGCCAGCAGCCAGCGACAGGGGACTCAGAGAAACATTCAGTACTTC.

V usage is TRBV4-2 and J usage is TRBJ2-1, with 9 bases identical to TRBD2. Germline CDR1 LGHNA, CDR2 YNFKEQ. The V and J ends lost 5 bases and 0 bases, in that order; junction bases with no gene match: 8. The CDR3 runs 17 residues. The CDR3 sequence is CASSARGSGSSYNEQFF. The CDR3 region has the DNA TGTGCCAGCAGCGCACGAGGTAGCGGGAGCTCCTACAATGAGCAGTTCTTC.

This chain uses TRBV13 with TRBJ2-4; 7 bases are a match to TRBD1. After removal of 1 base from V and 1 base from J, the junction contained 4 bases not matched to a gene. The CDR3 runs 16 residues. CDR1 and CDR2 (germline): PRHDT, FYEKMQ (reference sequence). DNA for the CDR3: TGTGCCAGCAGCTTAGAAGGGGGCGCGGCCAAAAACATTCAGTACTTC. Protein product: CASSLEGGAAKNIQYF. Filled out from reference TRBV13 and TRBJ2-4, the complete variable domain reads AAGVIQSPRHLIKEKRETATLKCYPIPRHDTVYWYQQGPGQDPQFLISFYEKMQSDKGSIPDRFSAQQFSDYHSELNMSSLELGDSALYFCASSLEGGAAKNIQYFGAGTRLSVL.

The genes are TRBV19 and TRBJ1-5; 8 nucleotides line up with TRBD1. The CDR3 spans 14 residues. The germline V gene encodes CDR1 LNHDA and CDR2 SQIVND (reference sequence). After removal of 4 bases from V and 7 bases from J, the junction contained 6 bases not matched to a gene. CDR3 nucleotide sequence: TGTGCCAGTAGTACCCACAGGGGGTTCCAGCCCCAGCATTTT. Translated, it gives CASSTHRGFQPQHF. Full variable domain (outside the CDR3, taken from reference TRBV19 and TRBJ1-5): DGGITQSPKYLFRKEGQNVTLSCEQNLNHDAMYWYRQDPGQGLRLIYYSQIVNDFQKGDIAEGYSVSREKKESFPLTVTSAQKNPTAFYLCASSTHRGFQPQHFGDGTRLSIL.

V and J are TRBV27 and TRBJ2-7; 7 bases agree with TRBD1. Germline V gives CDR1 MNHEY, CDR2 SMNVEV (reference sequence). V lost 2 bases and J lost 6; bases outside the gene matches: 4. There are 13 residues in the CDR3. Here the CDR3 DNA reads TGTGCCAGCAGTTTACGACAGGGTGTCGAGCAGTACTTC. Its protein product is CASSLRQGVEQYF.

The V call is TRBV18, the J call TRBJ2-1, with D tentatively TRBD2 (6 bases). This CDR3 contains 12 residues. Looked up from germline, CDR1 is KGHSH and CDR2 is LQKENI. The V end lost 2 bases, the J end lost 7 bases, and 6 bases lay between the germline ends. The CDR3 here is CASSPGGNEQFF. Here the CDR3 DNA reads TGTGCCAGCTCACCAGGGGGGAATGAGCAGTTCTTC.

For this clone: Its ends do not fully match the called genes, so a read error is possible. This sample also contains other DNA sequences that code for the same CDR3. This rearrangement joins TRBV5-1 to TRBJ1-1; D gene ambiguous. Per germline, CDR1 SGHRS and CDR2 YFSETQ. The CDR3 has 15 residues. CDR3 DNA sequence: TGCGCCAGCAGCTTGGGGCAGAGGATGAACACTGAAGCCTTCTTT. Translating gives CASSLGQRMNTEAFF.

The CDR3 DNA follows: TGTGCCAGCAGTGCGTCCTCCCGGACTAATGAAAAACTGTTTTTT. It is translated as CASSASSRTNEKLFF. V is TRBV6-1 and J is TRBJ1-4; no definite D call. Trimming took 4 bases from V and 2 from J, leaving 11 bases between them. From germline, CDR1 is MNHNS and CDR2 SASEGT. There are 15 residues in the CDR3.

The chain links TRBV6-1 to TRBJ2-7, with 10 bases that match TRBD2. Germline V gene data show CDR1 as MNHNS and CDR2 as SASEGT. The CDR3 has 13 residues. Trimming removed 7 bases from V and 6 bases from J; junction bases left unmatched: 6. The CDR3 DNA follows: TGTGCCAGCATCCTAAGACTAGCGGGCGAGCAGTACTTC. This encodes CASILRLAGEQYF.

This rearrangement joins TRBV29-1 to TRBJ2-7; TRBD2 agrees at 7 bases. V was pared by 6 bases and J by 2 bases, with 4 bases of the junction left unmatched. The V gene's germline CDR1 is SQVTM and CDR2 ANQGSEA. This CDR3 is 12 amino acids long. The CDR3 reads CSVRTSPYEQYF. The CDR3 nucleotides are TGCAGCGTACGGACTAGTCCCTACGAGCAGTACTTC.

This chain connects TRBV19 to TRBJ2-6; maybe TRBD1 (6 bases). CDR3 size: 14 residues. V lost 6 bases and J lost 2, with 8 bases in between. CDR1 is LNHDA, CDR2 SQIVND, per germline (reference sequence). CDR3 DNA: TGTGCCAGTAGATCAGGGGCTGGGGCCAACGTCCTGACTTTC. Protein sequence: CASRSGAGANVLTF.

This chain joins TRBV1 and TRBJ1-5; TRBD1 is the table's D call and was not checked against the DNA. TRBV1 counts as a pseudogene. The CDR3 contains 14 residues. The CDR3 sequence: CTSSLGQGNQPQHF. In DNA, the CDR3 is TGCACCAGCAGCTTAGGACAGGGGAATCAGCCCCAGCATTTT.

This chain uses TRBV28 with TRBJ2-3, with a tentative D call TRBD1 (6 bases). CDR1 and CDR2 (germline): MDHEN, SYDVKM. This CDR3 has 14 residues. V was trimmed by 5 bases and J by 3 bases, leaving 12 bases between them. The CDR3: CASSPEGETDTQYF. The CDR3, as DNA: TGTGCCAGCAGTCCCGAGGGGGAGACAGATACGCAGTATTTT.

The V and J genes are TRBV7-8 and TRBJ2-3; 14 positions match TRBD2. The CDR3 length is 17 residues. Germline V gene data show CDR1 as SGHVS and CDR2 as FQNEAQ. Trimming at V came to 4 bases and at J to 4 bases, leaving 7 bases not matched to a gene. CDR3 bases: TGTGCCAGCAGCTCGGATGGGACTAGCGGGAGACCAGATACGCAGTATTTT. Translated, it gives CASSSDGTSGRPDTQYF.